Listed here is a single T cell receptor (beta chain). This clonotype has just a few counts. What antigen it recognizes has not been identified. Base qualities are not at hand, and no much larger clone is one base apart. The record originates from a study of response to subunit inactivated influenza vaccine (dated by TCRdb to 2016 to 2018). Turning to the overall study: Deep quantitative T cell receptor repertoire profiling was used in the study to track responses to a trivalent subunit inactivated influenza vaccine. Study-level results and caveats: It was suggested by the authors that each seasonal influenza vaccination may recruit only a limited number of new T cells.

Receptor amplification or capture employed RT-PCR. The sequencer listed for this sample is Illumina HiSeq 2500. The public reads were quality trimmed at Q25 with fastp and then assembled into clones with MiXCR by TCRdb, keeping productive beta chains. Every CDR3 protein is listed once, alongside the most common genes and DNA of its rows. The sample profile shows roughly 500,000 distinct CDR3 sequences; around 25% of them were found once. Around 1.8% of the sample lies in the top ten. V and J are truncated by 7 bases and 6 bases respectively, leaving an intervening sequence of 14 bases. The CDR3 holds 13 amino acids from the cysteine to the phenylalanine. Of all the DNA, just the CDR3 is kept, 39 bases in frame from base 1.

Sequenced here: CD4+ T cells sorted from PBMCs, sampled approximately 5 days after vaccination. This chain joins TRBV12-3 or TRBV12-4 to TRBJ2-3; the D gene is unclear. The sequence came from a man aged 45-60 years who received an inactivated influenza vaccine. Donor details come from another sample of the same person, matched by shared clones. In nucleotides, the sequence is TGTGCCAGCACTCAGGACCCCCGCGATACGCAGTATTTT. This sequence encodes CASTQDPRDTQYF.